This entry lists 30 T cell receptor beta chains sequenced from one sample in a study of blood T cell repertoires in COVID-19. Repertoires were generated with immunoSEQ multiplex PCR, while TCRdb's copy carries only in-frame clones and drops some. The sample has around 130,000 clones, 84% seen once; the top ten hold nearly 3.5%. The sample was PBMCs or T cells enriched from blood (not recorded which). The source of these receptors is a woman aged 45-60 years with acute COVID-19.

This clone was detected a few times. The gene calls are TRBV5-1 and TRBJ1-4, with no clear D. Germline lookup yields CDR1 SGHRS and CDR2 YFSETQ. Trimming took off 0 bases at V and 7 bases at J, with 7 bases between the two ends. CDR3 size: 13 residues. CDR3 protein: CASSLGLFEKLFF. The CDR3, as DNA: TGCGCCAGCAGCTTGGGGCTCTTTGAAAAACTGTTTTTT.

This clone was seen only a few times. V usage is TRBV12-3 or TRBV12-4 and J usage is TRBJ2-7, with D unclear. The V end was cut by 6 bases, the J end by 0 bases, with 9 bases between. There are 13 residues in the CDR3. The DNA of the CDR3 is TGTGCCAGCAGCCTCTCTCCCTCCTACGAGCAGTACTTC. Its translation: CASSLSPSYEQYF.

The chain uses TRBV19 and TRBJ1-1; 8 nucleotides align to TRBD1. The trim removed 8 bases at V and 5 bases at J, leaving 7 bases unmatched. Germline V lookup: CDR1 LNHDA, CDR2 SQIVND (reference sequence). The CDR3 is 13 residues long. DNA for the CDR3: TGTGCCAGTGGAAGGGGACAGGCGACTGAAGCTTTCTTT. It yields the protein CASGRGQATEAFF.

The chain couples TRBV2 to TRBJ1-2, with 11 bases aligning to TRBD1. This CDR3 is built from 15 residues. Germline values: CDR1 SNHLY, CDR2 FYNNEI. V lost 6 bases to trimming and J lost 0 bases; unmatched junction nucleotides: 3. The CDR3 DNA follows: TGTGCCAGCAGGCCGGGACAGGGGGCTAACTATGGCTACACCTTC. It yields the protein CASRPGQGANYGYTF.

The rearrangement uses TRBV9 and TRBJ1-2, with TRBD1 identical over 7 bases. This CDR3 is 15 amino acids long. Looked up from germline, CDR1 is SGDLS and CDR2 is YYNGEE. Trimming cost V 4 bases and J 8 bases; bases outside gene matches: 14. The CDR3 loop is CASSPDLRQGMGYTF. CDR3 nucleotide sequence: TGTGCCAGCAGCCCCGACCTAAGACAGGGTATGGGCTACACCTTC.

The chain uses TRBV5-1 and TRBJ1-3; 10 bases fit TRBD1. J lost 0 bases, V lost 4 bases, and 7 bases had no gene match. The CDR3 is 17 residues long. Germline V gene lookup returns CDR1 SGHRS and CDR2 YFSETQ. Here the CDR3 DNA reads TGCGCCAGCAGCGTGGACAGGGGGGTAAACTCTGGAAACACCATATATTTT. This sequence encodes CASSVDRGVNSGNTIYF. Full variable domain (outside the CDR3, taken from reference TRBV5-1 and TRBJ1-3): KAGVTQTPRYLIKTRGQQVTLSCSPISGHRSVSWYQQTPGQGLQFLFEYFSETQRNKGNFPGRFSGRQFSNSRSEMNVSTLELGDSALYLCASSVDRGVNSGNTIYFGEGSWLTVV.

V usage is TRBV11-2 and J usage is TRBJ1-2, with 7 positions matching TRBD1. Germline V gene lookup returns CDR1 SGHAT and CDR2 FQNNGV. The CDR3 is made up of 14 amino acids. The V segment lost 5 bases and the J segment 2 bases; nucleotides outside the gene matches: 5. CDR3 sequence (DNA): TGTGCCAGCAGCACAAACAGGGGAAACTATGGCTACACCTTC. Its translation: CASSTNRGNYGYTF.

V gene TRBV7-9 combines with J gene TRBJ2-5; 7 bases line up with TRBD2. The CDR3 is made up of 14 amino acids. Trimming at V came to 4 bases and at J to 3 bases, leaving 5 bases not matched to a gene. Germline V gene data show CDR1 as SEHNR and CDR2 as FQNEAQ (reference sequence). This CDR3 is CASSSSGGKETQYF. The CDR3 nucleotides are TGTGCCAGCAGCTCATCGGGGGGAAAAGAGACCCAGTACTTC.

The genes are TRBV10-2 and TRBJ1-1; D remains ambiguous. Germline V CDR1 and CDR2: WSHSY, SAAADI. The CDR3 runs 13 residues. V lost 2 bases to trimming and J lost 6 bases, with 10 bases between them. The CDR3 sequence: CASSEQLQAEAFF. The CDR3 nucleotides read TGCGCCAGCAGTGAGCAGTTGCAGGCTGAAGCTTTCTTT.

This chain uses TRBV11-2 with TRBJ1-1; D not certain. CDR3 size: 14 residues. Germline V gene sequence: CDR1 SGHAT, CDR2 FQNNGV. V dropped 5 bases and J dropped 1 base, with 11 bases sitting between them. This chain's CDR3 is CASSPPRQNTEAFF. CDR3 bases: TGTGCCAGCAGCCCACCTAGGCAGAACACTGAAGCTTTCTTT.

V usage is TRBV19 and J usage is TRBJ2-3, with 8 nucleotides matching TRBD2. With 6 bases clipped from V and 0 bases from J, the junction kept 20 bases outside the gene matches. The CDR3 is 20 residues long. CDR1 is LNHDA and CDR2 is SQIVND in the germline V gene (reference sequence). CDR3 coding DNA: TGTGCCAGTAGGTCCAGGGGTAGCGGGATTCAACCTAAAAGCACAGATACGCAGTATTTT. Its protein product is CASRSRGSGIQPKSTDTQYF.

The V call is TRBV19, the J call TRBJ1-5, with 8 bases fitting TRBD1. The CDR3 contains 17 residues. The ends lost 4 bases at V and 2 bases at J; junction bases unmatched: 10. Germline CDR1 reads LNHDA; CDR2 reads SQIVND (reference sequence). The DNA of the CDR3 is TGTGCCAGTAGTACCACCCTGGACAGGGTGGGCAATCAGCCCCAGCATTTT. It is translated as CASSTTLDRVGNQPQHF.

The chain joins TRBV5-1 to TRBJ2-7; TRBD2 matches 14 bases. Germline V gene data show CDR1 as SGHRS and CDR2 as YFSETQ. This CDR3 comprises 18 residues. V was pared by 4 bases and J by 6 bases, with 15 bases of the junction left unmatched. Here the CDR3 reads CASSPYPGLAGEVAEQYF. CDR3 DNA sequence: TGCGCCAGCAGCCCATATCCGGGACTAGCGGGAGAGGTAGCCGAGCAGTACTTC. Drawing the rest from reference TRBV5-1 and TRBJ2-7, the complete variable domain is KAGVTQTPRYLIKTRGQQVTLSCSPISGHRSVSWYQQTPGQGLQFLFEYFSETQRNKGNFPGRFSGRQFSNSRSEMNVSTLELGDSALYLCASSPYPGLAGEVAEQYFGPGTRLTVT.

This chain joins TRBV14 and TRBJ1-2; no clear D gene. The germline CDR1 and CDR2 sequences are SGHDN and FVKESK. CDR3 size: 14 residues. The V and J ends lost 3 bases and 4 bases respectively, with 12 bases between them. The CDR3 coding sequence is TGTGCCAGCAGCCACAAACTTTCAAGCTATGGCTACACCTTC. Its protein is CASSHKLSSYGYTF.

The chain has TRBV3-1 (or the pseudogene TRBV3-2) and TRBJ2-3, with no clear D. The CDR3 sequence is 22 residues long. Per germline, CDR1 LGHDT and CDR2 YNNKEL (reference sequence). Trimming pared 0 bases from V and 5 bases from J, leaving 33 bases between. The CDR3 protein is CASSQDITPGRRNKELGDTQYF. The DNA for the CDR3 is TGTGCCAGCAGCCAAGATATCACCCCGGGTCGTCGAAACAAGGAGTTGGGAGATACGCAGTATTTT.

J is TRBJ2-2 and V is TRBV4-1; 9 bases map to TRBD2. V shed 4 bases and J 11 bases; nucleotides not matched to a gene: 8. Germline lookup yields CDR1 MGHRA and CDR2 YSYEKL. This CDR3 spans 14 amino acids. The CDR3 DNA sequence: TGCGCCAGCAGCCTACTAATGGGGACTAGCGAGCTGTTTTTT. Protein sequence: CASSLLMGTSELFF.

This clone was detected a few times. The V gene is TRBV2, the J gene TRBJ1-6; D remains unclear. The V end was cut by 0 bases, the J end by 9 bases, with 6 bases between. The CDR3 loop spans 13 amino acids. Germline-derived CDR1 and CDR2 are SNHLY and FYNNEI. The CDR3 sequence: CASSEARSSPLHF. CDR3 sequence (DNA): TGTGCCAGCAGTGAAGCGCGGAGTTCACCCCTCCACTTT.

V is TRBV5-1 and J is TRBJ1-3; TRBD1 is a possible D gene (5 bases). Germline CDR1 reads SGHRS; CDR2 reads YFSETQ. CDR3 length equals 17 residues. V lost 4 bases, J lost 0 bases, and 17 bases lay in between. The CDR3 DNA is TGCGCCAGCAGCCCGCGGGACGGAGGATTCTCTGGAAACACCATATATTTT. Amino acids: CASSPRDGGFSGNTIYF.

The chain has TRBV28 and TRBJ1-1, with D perhaps TRBD1 (6 bases). Looked up from germline, CDR1 is MDHEN and CDR2 is SYDVKM. CDR3 size: 12 residues. The V gene lost 6 bases and the J gene lost 8 bases, with 13 bases spanning the gap. The CDR3 protein is CASRTPGHEAFF. CDR3 bases: TGTGCCAGCAGGACGCCGGGACACGAAGCTTTCTTT. Complete variable domain (other parts from reference TRBV28 and TRBJ1-1): DVKVTQSSRYLVKRTGEKVFLECVQDMDHENMFWYRQDPGLGLRLIYFSYDVKMKEKGDIPEGYSVSREKKERFSLILESASTNQTSMYLCASRTPGHEAFFGQGTRLTVV.

The chain employs TRBV6-5 and TRBJ1-3; maybe TRBD1 (6 bases). Looked up from germline, CDR1 is MNHEY and CDR2 is SVGAGI. This CDR3 has 14 residues. V lost 3 bases and J lost 4, with 10 bases in between. The DNA of the CDR3 is TGTGCCAGCAGTTATTCAGGGGAAGGAAACACCATATATTTT. It yields the protein CASSYSGEGNTIYF.

The rearrangement uses TRBV7-8 and TRBJ1-5; unclear D gene. Between the trimmed V and J ends, which lost 4 bases and 2 bases, there was a span of 12 bases. The CDR3 spans 15 residues. Germline V gives CDR1 SGHVS, CDR2 FQNEAQ. The CDR3 DNA is TGTGCCAGCAGCTCCGAGCGGTGTTGCAATCAGCCCCAGCATTTT. This codes for CASSSERCCNQPQHF.

This chain links TRBV6-1 with TRBJ2-3; TRBD1 might be the D (5 bases). Germline V CDR1 and CDR2: MNHNS, SASEGT. Trimming removed 3 bases from V and 2 bases from J, with 15 bases in between. The CDR3 extends over 16 amino acids. The CDR3 region is CASSEFQGRDTDTQYF. CDR3 coding DNA: TGTGCCAGCAGTGAGTTCCAGGGAAGAGACACAGATACGCAGTATTTT.

The V and J genes are TRBV19 and TRBJ1-3, with 10 positions matching TRBD1. The CDR3 has 20 amino acids. V shed 2 bases, J shed 0 bases, and the junction held 13 bases outside the gene matches. Germline V lookup: CDR1 LNHDA, CDR2 SQIVND (reference sequence). In nucleotides, the CDR3 is TGTGCCAGTAGTATATTCTCGGGACAGGGGACGATAAGCTCTGGAAACACCATATATTTT. As protein: CASSIFSGQGTISSGNTIYF.

The rearrangement uses TRBV12-3 or TRBV12-4 and TRBJ1-6, with D possibly TRBD1 on 5 matching bases. V gave up 6 bases and J gave up 11 bases, with 14 bases separating them. This CDR3 spans 13 amino acids. This CDR3 reads CASRVQGAAPLHF. The CDR3, as DNA: TGTGCCAGCAGGGTGCAGGGTGCGGCACCCCTCCACTTT.

This rearrangement joins TRBV7-2 to TRBJ1-2; D possibly corresponds to TRBD1 (6 bases). The CDR3 has 17 amino acids. CDR1 is SGHTA and CDR2 is FQGNSA in the germline V gene. Trimming left V 0 bases short and J 6 bases short, with 20 bases between. In DNA, the CDR3 is TGTGCCAGCAGCTTAGCGTCTGTTCCGACAGGCCGCAATGGCTACACCTTC. It yields the protein CASSLASVPTGRNGYTF. The full variable domain, in which reference TRBV7-2 and TRBJ1-2 provide the parts outside the CDR3, is GAGVSQSPSNKVTEKGKDVELRCDPISGHTALYWYRQSLGQGLEFLIYFQGNSAPDKSGLPSDRFSAERTGGSVSTLTIQRTQQEDSAVYLCASSLASVPTGRNGYTFGSGTRLTVV.

About this clone: Other DNA sequences in the same sample also yield this CDR3. The chain is built from TRBV6-2 or TRBV6-3 and TRBJ1-1; D gene uncertain. CDR1 is MNHEY and CDR2 is SVGEGT in the germline V gene. CDR3 size: 13 residues. Trimming left V 2 bases short and J 6 bases short, with 10 bases between. The CDR3 sequence: CASSYGAAAEAFF. The DNA for the CDR3 is TGTGCCAGCAGTTACGGCGCGGCGGCTGAAGCTTTCTTT.

The V gene is TRBV10-3, the J gene TRBJ1-1; maybe TRBD1 (5 bases). This CDR3 comprises 14 residues. V was trimmed by 7 bases and J by 0 bases, leaving 12 bases between them. Germline CDR1 and CDR2: ENHRY and SYGVKD. The CDR3 spells CAITGGALNTEAFF. The CDR3 region has the DNA TGTGCCATCACTGGCGGGGCCCTGAACACTGAAGCTTTCTTT.

The chain has TRBV27 and TRBJ2-7; a weak D match, TRBD2 (6 bases). Germline V lookup: CDR1 MNHEY, CDR2 SMNVEV (reference sequence). The CDR3 has 19 residues. The germline V and J ends were trimmed by 2 bases and 0 bases, with 23 bases remaining between them. The CDR3 bases are TGTGCCAGCAGTTTAGTGGGGATACTAGCCCCCCCCTTCTCCTACGAGCAGTACTTC. Translated, it gives CASSLVGILAPPFSYEQYF.

This clone has ten or more counts. The genes are TRBV4-3 and TRBJ2-7; tentative D call: TRBD1 (6 bases). With 1 base removed from V and 6 bases from J, the gap between germline ends came to 13 bases. There are 14 residues in the CDR3. The germline CDR1 and CDR2 sequences are LGHNA and YSLEER. CDR3 bases: TGCGCCAGCAGCCAAGCACAGGGAAGTGGCGAGCAGTACTTC. This encodes CASSQAQGSGEQYF.

This rearrangement joins TRBV7-2 to TRBJ1-1, with D perhaps matching TRBD1 (6 bases). The germline gives CDR1 SGHTA, CDR2 FQGNSA. Trimming shortened V by 2 bases and J by 1 base, and 11 bases separated the two germline ends. This CDR3 has 15 residues. CDR3 DNA sequence: TGTGCCAGCAGCTTAAGCAGGGGTCAGAACACTGAAGCTTTCTTT. Protein sequence: CASSLSRGQNTEAFF. The full variable domain, completed using reference TRBV7-2 and TRBJ1-1, is GAGVSQSPSNKVTEKGKDVELRCDPISGHTALYWYRQSLGQGLEFLIYFQGNSAPDKSGLPSDRFSAERTGGSVSTLTIQRTQQEDSAVYLCASSLSRGQNTEAFFGQGTRLTVV.